These 28 T cell receptor beta chains share one sample of origin, sequenced in a study of T cell clones after liver transplantation. Profiled with immunoSEQ multiplex PCR; TCRdb holds only in-frame clones, not every one. This table has 40,000 to 55,000 clones, approximately 71% appearing once. The sequenced sample was CD4+ T cells from blood, obtained 52 to 60 months after liver transplant. The receptors originated from a human patient who received a liver transplant. Some T cells could come from the graft donor.

The rearrangement joins TRBV6-4 to TRBJ2-2; the match to TRBD1 covers 7 bases. V shed 6 bases and J 1 base; nucleotides not matched to a gene: 2. This CDR3 spans 14 amino acids. The germline V gene has CDR1 MRHNA and CDR2 SNTAGT. CDR3 sequence: CASRRDRNTGELFF. The CDR3 DNA follows: TGTGCCAGCAGACGGGACAGGAACACCGGGGAGCTGTTTTTT.

The chain is built from TRBV10-3 and TRBJ1-6; TRBD1 agrees at 8 bases. The V and J ends lost 10 bases and 9 bases, in that order; junction bases with no gene match: 8. The CDR3 loop spans 13 amino acids. Per the germline V gene, CDR1 is ENHRY and CDR2 is SYGVKD. The CDR3 coding sequence is TGTGCCAGCAATGGACAGGGCACTTCACCCCTCCACTTT. This translates into CASNGQGTSPLHF.

J is TRBJ2-3 and V is TRBV2, with TRBD1 as a possible D gene (5 bases). V dropped 7 bases and J dropped 4 bases, with 15 bases sitting between them. The CDR3 covers 14 residues. Germline lookup yields CDR1 SNHLY and CDR2 FYNNEI. In DNA form, the CDR3 reads TGTGCCAGCACTTTATCATCAGGGTCAGATACGCAGTATTTT. The encoded protein is CASTLSSGSDTQYF.

CDR3 in DNA: TGTGCCAGCAGCTTCAGTTCGTCTGAAGCTTTCTTT. This sequence encodes CASSFSSSEAFF. The chain links TRBV7-2 to TRBJ1-1, with D hard to call. The germline gives CDR1 SGHTA, CDR2 FQGNSA. The CDR3 sequence is 12 residues long. V lost 3 bases, J lost 6 bases, and 8 bases lay in between. The full variable domain, rest sourced from reference TRBV7-2 and TRBJ1-1, is GAGVSQSPSNKVTEKGKDVELRCDPISGHTALYWYRQSLGQGLEFLIYFQGNSAPDKSGLPSDRFSAERTGGSVSTLTIQRTQQEDSAVYLCASSFSSSEAFFGQGTRLTVV.

This clone was counted once. The V and J genes are TRBV27 and TRBJ2-3; D is perhaps TRBD1 or TRBD2 (5 bases each). V was pared by 2 bases and J by 0 bases, with 9 bases between. The CDR3 contains 15 residues. Germline-derived CDR1 and CDR2 are MNHEY and SMNVEV (reference sequence). The CDR3 bases are TGTGCCAGCAGTTTAAAAGGGGAGAGCACAGATACGCAGTATTTT. The encoded protein is CASSLKGESTDTQYF.

The chain joins TRBV10-2 to TRBJ1-6, with 8 bases aligning to TRBD1. The CDR3 is 15 residues long. J lost 2 bases, V lost 7 bases, and 4 bases had no gene match. The V gene's germline CDR1 is WSHSY and CDR2 SAAADI. The CDR3, as DNA: TGCGCCAGCAAGACAGGGGAAACCTATAATTCACCCCTCCACTTT. It codes for CASKTGETYNSPLHF.

The chain combines TRBV7-3 with TRBJ1-6; D is perhaps TRBD1 (6 bases). Germline V gene sequence: CDR1 SGHTA, CDR2 FQGTGA. The V gene lost 1 base and the J gene lost 4 bases, with 8 bases spanning the gap. The CDR3 covers 15 residues. CDR3 bases: TGTGCCAGCAGCTTAAGTCAGGGGTATAATTCACCCCTCCACTTT. The encoded protein is CASSLSQGYNSPLHF.

This chain connects TRBV4-1 to TRBJ1-1; 7 bases are shared with TRBD1. The ends lost 8 bases at V and 0 bases at J; junction bases unmatched: 9. CDR1 and CDR2 (germline): MGHRA, YSYEKL. The CDR3 runs 15 residues. The CDR3 loop is CASGNRGGMNTEAFF. DNA of the CDR3: TGCGCCAGCGGCAACAGGGGAGGCATGAACACTGAAGCTTTCTTT.

This clone turned up a few times. The CDR3, as DNA: TGTGCCAGCAGCCAAGGGAATCTAGCGGGGGGTTACAATGAGCAGTTCTTC. Protein sequence: CASSQGNLAGGYNEQFF. The chain combines TRBV4-2 with TRBJ2-1; 11 bases map to TRBD2. J lost 4 bases, V lost 1 base, and 6 bases had no gene match. Germline V gene sequence: CDR1 LGHNA, CDR2 YNFKEQ. CDR3 length: 17 residues.

V usage is TRBV9 and J usage is TRBJ2-7, with D tentatively TRBD2 (6 bases). V was cut by 0 bases and J by 1 base, with 20 bases left in between. Germline V gives CDR1 SGDLS, CDR2 YYNGEE. This CDR3 has 18 amino acids. CDR3 nucleotide sequence: TGTGCCAGCAGCGTAGAGGCGGGGCGGGTCTTAAAATCCTACGAGCAGTACTTC. This codes for CASSVEAGRVLKSYEQYF.

This clone was seen more than once but under ten times. The chain joins TRBV6-1 to TRBJ2-7; D may correspond to TRBD1 or TRBD2 (5 bases each). V lost 2 bases, J lost 0 bases, and 11 bases lay in between. Germline loops: CDR1 MNHNS, CDR2 SASEGT. The CDR3 sequence is 15 residues long. The CDR3 region has the DNA TGTGCCAGCAGTGAAAGGGTGGGGGTCTCCTACGAGCAGTACTTC. Protein: CASSERVGVSYEQYF.

This chain connects TRBV10-1 to TRBJ2-7; D might be TRBD1 or TRBD2, each matching 5 bases. Looked up from germline, CDR1 is WNHNN and CDR2 is SYGVQD (reference sequence). V lost 8 bases, J lost 0 bases, and 8 bases lay in between. There are 12 residues in the CDR3. DNA for the CDR3: TGCGCCAGCGGGACGAGCTCCTACGAGCAGTACTTC. It is translated as CASGTSSYEQYF.

The CDR3 here is CASSLRQGQRDTQYF. The CDR3 DNA follows: TGTGCCAGCAGCCTCCGACAGGGTCAACGAGATACGCAGTATTTT. The V call is TRBV9, the J call TRBJ2-3; 7 nucleotides line up with TRBD1. The CDR3 extends over 15 amino acids. V lost 4 bases, J lost 5 bases, and 10 bases stayed unmatched. Germline V CDR1 and CDR2: SGDLS, YYNGEE.

The chain has TRBV10-3 and TRBJ2-3, with 7 positions matching TRBD1. V lost 6 bases and J lost 4; bases outside the gene matches: 4. Germline V gene lookup returns CDR1 ENHRY and CDR2 SYGVKD. This CDR3 region has 13 residues. The CDR3 DNA reads TGTGCCATCAGCACTCAGGGGGCAGATACGCAGTATTTT. Amino acids: CAISTQGADTQYF.

The gene calls are TRBV7-9 and TRBJ2-7; 11 nucleotides align to TRBD1. Germline-derived CDR1 and CDR2 are SEHNR and FQNEAQ (reference sequence). CDR3 length equals 14 residues. The V segment lost 5 bases and the J segment 5 bases; nucleotides outside the gene matches: 5. The CDR3 protein is CASSPRTGGHEQYF. As DNA, the CDR3 is TGTGCCAGCAGCCCGAGGACAGGGGGCCACGAGCAGTACTTC. Full variable domain (missing parts from reference TRBV7-9 and TRBJ2-7): DTGVSQNPRHKITKRGQNVTFRCDPISEHNRLYWYRQTLGQGPEFLTYFQNEAQLEKSRLLSDRFSAERPKGSFSTLEIQRTEQGDSAMYLCASSPRTGGHEQYFGPGTRLTVT.

The gene calls are TRBV7-9 and TRBJ1-1; 8 nucleotides agree with TRBD1. Germline values: CDR1 SEHNR, CDR2 FQNEAQ (reference sequence). The CDR3 totals 16 residues. The V and J ends lost 2 bases and 1 base, in that order; junction bases with no gene match: 6. DNA for the CDR3: TGTGCCAGCAGCTTATATGGGCAGGGGGCGAACACTGAAGCTTTCTTT. It codes for CASSLYGQGANTEAFF.

This chain links TRBV29-1 with TRBJ1-2, with D tentatively TRBD1 (5 bases). Trimming took off 7 bases at V and 4 bases at J, with 16 bases between the two ends. The germline CDR1 and CDR2 sequences are SQVTM and ANQGSEA. The CDR3 sequence is 13 residues long. CDR3 protein: CSARTPTTYGYTF. The DNA for the CDR3 is TGCAGCGCCCGGACACCGACCACCTATGGCTACACCTTC.

This clone has just one count. The rearrangement uses TRBV30 and TRBJ1-1; D is unresolved. With 2 bases removed from V and 1 base from J, the gap between germline ends came to 8 bases. The CDR3 runs 13 residues. Germline lookup yields CDR1 GTSNPN and CDR2 SVGIG (reference sequence). Here the CDR3 DNA reads TGTGCCTGGAGTAAGGAAAAGAACACTGAAGCTTTCTTT. Translation: CAWSKEKNTEAFF.

This clone was counted once. This chain uses TRBV25-1 with TRBJ2-5; D possibly corresponds to TRBD1 (6 bases). The V gene lost 4 bases and the J gene lost 1 base, with 22 bases spanning the gap. The CDR3 is 18 amino acids. Germline values: CDR1 MGHDK, CDR2 SYGVNS. In DNA form, the CDR3 reads TGTGCCAGCAGTGGACCGGTTGCCCAGGGGCGACCCCAAGAGACCCAGTACTTC. It encodes CASSGPVAQGRPQETQYF.

J is TRBJ2-2 and V is TRBV5-8; D uncertain. The CDR3 totals 14 residues. Trimming left V 6 bases short and J 0 bases short, with 9 bases between. Germline V lookup: CDR1 SGHTS, CDR2 YDEGEE. CDR3 in amino acids: CASTLRTNTGELFF. In DNA form, the CDR3 reads TGTGCCAGCACCCTGAGGACGAACACCGGGGAGCTGTTTTTT.

V gene TRBV29-1 combines with J gene TRBJ1-2; D call uncertain. Trimming took 6 bases from V and 4 from J, leaving 18 bases between them. Germline assignment: CDR1 SQVTM and CDR2 ANQGSEA. The CDR3 contains 14 residues. The CDR3 nucleotides are TGCAGCGTGGCCTACAAAACGACTGCCTATGGCTACACCTTC. Protein product: CSVAYKTTAYGYTF.

The CDR3 DNA reads TGTGCCAGCAGCAGGGTCTCGAGCAGAGAGACCCAGTACTTC. Translated: CASSRVSSRETQYF. The V call is TRBV28, the J call TRBJ2-5; tentatively, D is TRBD1 (5 bases). The CDR3 has 14 amino acids. V was pared by 6 bases and J by 4 bases, with 15 bases between. Germline V gene data show CDR1 as MDHEN and CDR2 as SYDVKM.

The chain joins TRBV4-1 to TRBJ1-6; D perhaps matches TRBD1 (5 bases). The length of the CDR3 is 18 residues. CDR1 and CDR2 (germline): MGHRA, YSYEKL. V was trimmed by 2 bases and J by 4 bases, leaving 18 bases between them. This CDR3 is CASSQKLLGTDYNSPLHF. CDR3 nucleotide sequence: TGCGCCAGCAGCCAAAAGCTCCTCGGGACGGATTATAATTCACCCCTCCACTTT.

V gene TRBV2 combines with J gene TRBJ2-5, with 8 positions matching TRBD1. There are 14 residues in the CDR3. CDR1 SNHLY and CDR2 FYNNEI come from the germline V gene. J gave up 6 bases and V 5 bases, and 8 bases lay outside the gene matches. The CDR3 spells CASSKDRGPKTQYF. Written as DNA, the CDR3 is TGTGCCAGCAGTAAAGACAGGGGCCCGAAGACCCAGTACTTC.

The chain has TRBV18 and TRBJ1-2; 8 positions match TRBD1. The CDR3 runs 15 residues. In germline, CDR1 is KGHSH, CDR2 LQKENI. With V trimmed by 4 bases and J by 5 bases, 9 bases remained unmatched. Written as DNA, the CDR3 is TGTGCCAGCTCACTCGACAGGGGCACTGGGTATGGCTACACCTTC. The encoded protein is CASSLDRGTGYGYTF.

J is TRBJ1-2 and V is TRBV30; weak D call: TRBD1 (5 bases). Germline V gene data show CDR1 as GTSNPN and CDR2 as SVGIG (reference sequence). The CDR3 extends over 13 amino acids. The CDR3 bases are TGTGTCAACAGCCAGGGTTTAAGCTCGAGCTACACCTTC. Translating gives CVNSQGLSSSYTF.

This clone was counted a few times. The identical CDR3 is also encoded by other nucleotide sequences in the sample. This sequence joins TRBV25-1 and TRBJ1-5, with 10 positions matching TRBD1. Per the germline V gene, CDR1 is MGHDK and CDR2 is SYGVNS. V lost 5 bases and J lost 6; bases outside the gene matches: 7. The length of the CDR3 is 15 residues. CDR3 in amino acids: CASSPGQGFGQPQHF. The CDR3 DNA is TGTGCCAGCAGTCCGGGACAGGGGTTTGGTCAGCCCCAGCATTTT.

This clone has only one observation. V usage is TRBV6-5 and J usage is TRBJ1-1; tentative D call: TRBD1 (5 bases). This CDR3 is 15 amino acids long. V was trimmed by 9 bases and J by 2 bases, leaving 19 bases between them. From germline, CDR1 is MNHEY and CDR2 SVGAGI. The CDR3 reads CASFPPGRSNTEAFF. The CDR3 DNA follows: TGTGCCAGTTTCCCGCCGGGACGTTCCAACACTGAAGCTTTCTTT.